This T cell receptor (beta chain) was sequenced during a study of T cell repertoires in cytomegalovirus infection. Study in general: Through public TCR beta signatures, both CMV infection and matching HLA type were indicated.

Each CDR3 protein is one row after TCRdb ran MiXCR on the reads. The sample includes fewer than 550,000 distinct CDR3 sequences, around a quarter seen only once; the top ten take less than 15%. With regard to this clonotype: Its antigen is unknown.

Study observations and caveats: People with CMV and the relevant HLA were identified by cumulative public TCR beta family frequency. Ex vivo, HLA-C-restricted CMV-specific TCR beta clonotypes prevailed over the rest of the response.

The germline V gene encodes CDR1 MGHRA and CDR2 YSYEKL. Trimming at V came to 3 bases and at J to 6 bases, leaving 4 bases not matched to a gene. CDR3 length: 14 amino acids. Sample: PBMCs. The origin of this receptor is a human donor in good health (CMV status not recorded). Some clones in this sample may be carry-over from other donors' samples. The genes are TRBV4-1 and TRBJ1-1; 10 bases are shared with TRBD1. The CDR3 loop reads CASSQTGQGAEAFF. As DNA, the CDR3 is TGCGCCAGCAGCCAGACCGGACAGGGGGCTGAAGCTTTCTTT.